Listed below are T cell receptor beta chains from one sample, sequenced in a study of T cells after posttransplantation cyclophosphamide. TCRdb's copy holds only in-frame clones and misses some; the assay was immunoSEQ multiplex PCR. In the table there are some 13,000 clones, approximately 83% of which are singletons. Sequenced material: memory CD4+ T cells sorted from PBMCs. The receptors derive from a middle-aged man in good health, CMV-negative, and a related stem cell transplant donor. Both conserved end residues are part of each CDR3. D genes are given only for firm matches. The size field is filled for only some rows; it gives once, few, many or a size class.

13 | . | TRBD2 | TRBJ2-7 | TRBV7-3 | CASSLAANYEQYF | TGTGCCAGCAGCCTAGCGGCCAATTACGAGCAGTACTTC
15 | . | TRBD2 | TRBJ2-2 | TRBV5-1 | CASSFSRGGTGELFF | TGCGCCAGCAGCTTCTCCCGGGGGGGTACCGGGGAGCTGTTTTTT
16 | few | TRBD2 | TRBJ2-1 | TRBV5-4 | CASSLPGLATYNEQFF | TGTGCCAGCAGCCTTCCGGGACTAGCGACCTACAATGAGCAGTTCTTC
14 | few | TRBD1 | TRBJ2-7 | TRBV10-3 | CAISVAGTGYEQYF | TGTGCCATCAGTGTCGCCGGGACAGGGTACGAGCAGTACTTC
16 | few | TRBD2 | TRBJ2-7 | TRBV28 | CASSFSLAGLSYEQYF | TGTGCCAGCAGTTTTTCACTAGCGGGTTTGTCCTACGAGCAGTACTTC
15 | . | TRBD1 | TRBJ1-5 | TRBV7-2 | CASSLRQGYNQPQHF | TGTGCCAGCAGCCTAAGACAGGGATACAATCAGCCCCAGCATTTT
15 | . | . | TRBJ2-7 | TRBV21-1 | CASSNWDRGLYEQYF | TGTGCCAGCAGCAATTGGGACAGGGGGCTCTACGAGCAGTACTTC
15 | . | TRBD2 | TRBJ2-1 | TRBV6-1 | CASSFETSGRFEQFF | TGTGCCAGCAGTTTCGAGACTAGCGGGAGATTTGAGCAGTTCTTC
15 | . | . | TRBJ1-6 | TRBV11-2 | CASSLTEGGNSPLHF | TGTGCCAGCAGCTTAACCGAGGGTGGAAATTCACCCCTCCACTTT
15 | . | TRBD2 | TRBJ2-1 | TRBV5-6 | CASSSLAGGYNEQFF | TGTGCCAGCAGCTCATTAGCGGGGGGGTACAATGAGCAGTTCTTC
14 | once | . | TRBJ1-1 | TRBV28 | CASLVGQGNTEAFF | TGTGCCAGTCTTGTAGGTCAGGGGAACACTGAAGCTTTCTTT
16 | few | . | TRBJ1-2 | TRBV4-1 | CASSHSPAGRQGGYTF | TGCGCCAGCAGCCATTCTCCGGCAGGCCGTCAGGGAGGCTACACCTTC
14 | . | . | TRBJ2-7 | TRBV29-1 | CSVEISPDSYEQYF | TGCAGCGTTGAGATAAGTCCAGATTCCTACGAGCAGTACTTC
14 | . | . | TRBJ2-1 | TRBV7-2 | CASSLVGANNEQFF | TGTGCCAGCAGCTTAGTGGGGGCGAACAATGAGCAGTTCTTC
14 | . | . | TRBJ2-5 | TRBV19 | CASTYRGNLETQYF | TGTGCCAGTACCTATAGAGGCAACTTGGAGACCCAGTACTTC
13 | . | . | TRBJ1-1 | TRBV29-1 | CSVEDQGNTEAFF | TGCAGCGTTGAAGATCAGGGGAACACTGAAGCTTTCTTT
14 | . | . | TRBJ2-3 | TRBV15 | CATSRDRRRDTQYF | TGTGCCACCAGCAGAGATCGGCGGAGAGATACGCAGTATTTT
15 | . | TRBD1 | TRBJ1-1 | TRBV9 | CASSVDGQGYTEAFF | TGTGCCAGCAGCGTAGATGGACAGGGATACACTGAAGCTTTCTTT
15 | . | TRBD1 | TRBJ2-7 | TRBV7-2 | CASSLVGTGRYEQYF | TGTGCCAGCAGCTTAGTAGGGACAGGGCGCTACGAGCAGTACTTC
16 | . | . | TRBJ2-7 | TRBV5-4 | CASIGREGAEPYEQYF | TGTGCCAGCATCGGTCGGGAGGGGGCCGAGCCCTACGAGCAGTACTTC
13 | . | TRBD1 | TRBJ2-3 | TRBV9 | CASSLQGDALQYF | TGTGCCAGCAGCCTCCAGGGGGATGCGCTGCAGTATTTT
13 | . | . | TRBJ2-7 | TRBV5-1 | CASSWTTRLEQYF | TGCGCCAGCAGCTGGACTACCCGGCTAGAGCAGTACTTC
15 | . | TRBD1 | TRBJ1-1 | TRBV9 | CASSARWGQYTEAFF | TGTGCCAGCAGCGCCCGTTGGGGACAGTACACTGAAGCTTTCTTT
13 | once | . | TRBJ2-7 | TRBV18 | CASSPPSSYEQYF | TGTGCCAGCTCACCACCTTCTTCCTACGAGCAGTACTTC
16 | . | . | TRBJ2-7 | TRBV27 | CASSLVPSGAPYEQYF | TGTGCCAGCAGTTTAGTTCCCAGCGGAGCGCCCTACGAGCAGTACTTC
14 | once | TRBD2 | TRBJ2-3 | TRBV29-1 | CSSLGGRGADTQYF | TGCAGCTCCTTGGGGGGGAGGGGTGCAGATACGCAGTATTTT
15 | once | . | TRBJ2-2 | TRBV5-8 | CASSLPNRVTGELFF | TGTGCCAGCAGCTTGCCTAACAGGGTCACCGGGGAGCTGTTTTTT
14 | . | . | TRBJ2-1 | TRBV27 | CASSRKLESNEQFF | TGTGCCAGCAGTAGAAAGCTGGAGAGTAATGAGCAGTTCTTC
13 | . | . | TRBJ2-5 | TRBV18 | CASSQGRGETQYF | TGTGCCAGCTCGCAGGGGCGCGGGGAGACCCAGTACTTC
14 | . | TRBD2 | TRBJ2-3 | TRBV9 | CASSNRGGTDTQYF | TGTGCCAGCAGCAATCGGGGGGGCACAGATACGCAGTATTTT
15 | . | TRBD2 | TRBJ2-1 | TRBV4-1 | CASTAGSGGRNEQFF | TGCGCCAGCACCGCAGGTAGCGGGGGCCGTAATGAGCAGTTCTTC
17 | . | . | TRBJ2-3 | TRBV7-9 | CASSLGAIGRVGDTQYF | TGTGCCAGCAGCTTAGGGGCTATCGGCAGGGTGGGAGATACGCAGTATTTT
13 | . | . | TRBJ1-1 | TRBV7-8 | CASSLGANTEAFF | TGTGCCAGCAGCTTAGGGGCGAACACTGAAGCTTTCTTT
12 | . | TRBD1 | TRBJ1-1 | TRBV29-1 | CSVGDGTVEAFF | TGCAGCGTTGGGGATGGGACAGTTGAAGCTTTCTTT
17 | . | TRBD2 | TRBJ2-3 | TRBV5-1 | CASSLVSSGSSTDTQYF | TGCGCCAGCAGCTTGGTGTCTAGCGGTTCGAGCACAGATACGCAGTATTTT
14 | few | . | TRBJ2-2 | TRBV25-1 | CASSEGTRTGELFF | TGTGCCAGCAGTGAAGGGACACGCACCGGGGAGCTGTTTTTT
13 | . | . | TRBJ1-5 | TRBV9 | CASSERQEQPQHF | TGTGCCAGCAGCGAAAGACAGGAACAGCCCCAGCATTTT